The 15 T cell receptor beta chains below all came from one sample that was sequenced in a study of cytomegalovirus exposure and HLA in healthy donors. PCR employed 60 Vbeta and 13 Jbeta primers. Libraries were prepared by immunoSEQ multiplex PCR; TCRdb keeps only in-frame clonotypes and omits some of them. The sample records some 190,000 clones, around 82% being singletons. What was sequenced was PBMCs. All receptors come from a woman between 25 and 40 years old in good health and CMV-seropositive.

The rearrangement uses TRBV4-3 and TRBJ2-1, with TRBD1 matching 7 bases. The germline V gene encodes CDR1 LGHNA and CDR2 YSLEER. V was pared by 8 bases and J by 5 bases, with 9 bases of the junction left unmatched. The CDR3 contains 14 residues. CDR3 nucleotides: TGCGCCAGCGCCCACAGGACAGGCGACAATGAGCAGTTCTTC. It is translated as CASAHRTGDNEQFF.

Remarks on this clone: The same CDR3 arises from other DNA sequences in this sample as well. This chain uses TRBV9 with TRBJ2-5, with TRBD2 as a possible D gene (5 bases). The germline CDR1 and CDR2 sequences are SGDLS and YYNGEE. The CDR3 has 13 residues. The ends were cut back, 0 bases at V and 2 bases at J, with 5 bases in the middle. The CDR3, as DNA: TGTGCCAGCAGCGTAGCGGGGCAAGAGACCCAGTACTTC. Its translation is CASSVAGQETQYF.

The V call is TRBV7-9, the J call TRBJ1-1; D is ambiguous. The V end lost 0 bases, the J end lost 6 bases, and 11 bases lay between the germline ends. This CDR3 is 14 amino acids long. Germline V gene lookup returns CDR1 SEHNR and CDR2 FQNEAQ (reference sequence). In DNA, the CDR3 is TGTGCCAGCAGCTTAGCTTCCGGGGTCCCTGAAGCTTTCTTT. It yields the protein CASSLASGVPEAFF.

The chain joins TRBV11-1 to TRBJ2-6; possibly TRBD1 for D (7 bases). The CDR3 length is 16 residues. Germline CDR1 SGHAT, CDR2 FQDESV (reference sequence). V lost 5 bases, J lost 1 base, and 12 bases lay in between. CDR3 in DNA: TGTGCCAGCAGCGCCAGGGGGGCATCTGGGGCCAACGTCCTGACTTTC. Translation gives CASSARGASGANVLTF.

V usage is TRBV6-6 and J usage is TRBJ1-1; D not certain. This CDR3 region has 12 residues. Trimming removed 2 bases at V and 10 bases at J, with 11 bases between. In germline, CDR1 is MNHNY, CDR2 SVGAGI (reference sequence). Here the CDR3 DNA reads TGTGCCAGCAGTTACGCAGGTTTAATAGCTTTCTTT. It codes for CASSYAGLIAFF.

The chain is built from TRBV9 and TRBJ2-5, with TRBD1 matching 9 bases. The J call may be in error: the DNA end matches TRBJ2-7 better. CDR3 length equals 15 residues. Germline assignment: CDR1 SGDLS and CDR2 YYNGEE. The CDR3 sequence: CASSPWTGANYEQYF. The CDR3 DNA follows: TGTGCCAGCAGCCCCTGGACAGGGGCAAACTACGAGCAGTACTTC.

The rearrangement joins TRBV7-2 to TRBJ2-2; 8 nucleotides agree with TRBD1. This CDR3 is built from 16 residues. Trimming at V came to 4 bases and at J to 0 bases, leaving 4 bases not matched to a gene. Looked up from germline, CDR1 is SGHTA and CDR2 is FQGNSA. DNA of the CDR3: TGTGCCAGCAGCTCTACAGGGGGATCGAACACCGGGGAGCTGTTTTTT. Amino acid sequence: CASSSTGGSNTGELFF.

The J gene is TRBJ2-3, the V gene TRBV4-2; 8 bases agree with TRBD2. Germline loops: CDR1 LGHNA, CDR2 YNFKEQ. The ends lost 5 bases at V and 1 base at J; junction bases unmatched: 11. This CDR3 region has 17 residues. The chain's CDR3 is CASSKAVGGAGTDTQYF. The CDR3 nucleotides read TGTGCCAGCAGCAAGGCGGTCGGGGGGGCCGGCACAGATACGCAGTATTTT.

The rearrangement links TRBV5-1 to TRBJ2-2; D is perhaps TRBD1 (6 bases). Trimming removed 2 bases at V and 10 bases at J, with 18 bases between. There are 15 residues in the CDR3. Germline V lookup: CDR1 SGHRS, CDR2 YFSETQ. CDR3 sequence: CASSFGGPSPVELFF. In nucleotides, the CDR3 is TGCGCCAGCAGCTTTGGGGGCCCATCTCCGGTGGAGCTGTTTTTT.

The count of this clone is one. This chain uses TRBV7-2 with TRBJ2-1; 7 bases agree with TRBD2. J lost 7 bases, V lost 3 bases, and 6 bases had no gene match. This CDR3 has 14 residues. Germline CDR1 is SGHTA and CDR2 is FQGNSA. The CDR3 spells CASSFLVGGNEQFF. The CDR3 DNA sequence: TGTGCCAGCAGCTTTTTGGTGGGGGGGAATGAGCAGTTCTTC. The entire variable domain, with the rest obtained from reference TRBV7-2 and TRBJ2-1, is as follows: GAGVSQSPSNKVTEKGKDVELRCDPISGHTALYWYRQSLGQGLEFLIYFQGNSAPDKSGLPSDRFSAERTGGSVSTLTIQRTQQEDSAVYLCASSFLVGGNEQFFGPGTRLTVL.

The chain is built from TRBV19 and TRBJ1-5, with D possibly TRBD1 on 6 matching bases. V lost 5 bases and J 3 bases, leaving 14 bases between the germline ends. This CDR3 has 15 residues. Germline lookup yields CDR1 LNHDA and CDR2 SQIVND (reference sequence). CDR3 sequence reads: CASSHRDIHNQPQHF. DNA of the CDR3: TGTGCCAGTAGTCACCGGGACATCCACAATCAGCCCCAGCATTTT.

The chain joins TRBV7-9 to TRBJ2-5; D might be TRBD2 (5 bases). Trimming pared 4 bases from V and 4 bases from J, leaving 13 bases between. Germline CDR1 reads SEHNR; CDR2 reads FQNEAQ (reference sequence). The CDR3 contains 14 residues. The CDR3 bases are TGTGCCAGCAGCTCTCAGGACTTTACAGAGACCCAGTACTTC. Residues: CASSSQDFTETQYF.

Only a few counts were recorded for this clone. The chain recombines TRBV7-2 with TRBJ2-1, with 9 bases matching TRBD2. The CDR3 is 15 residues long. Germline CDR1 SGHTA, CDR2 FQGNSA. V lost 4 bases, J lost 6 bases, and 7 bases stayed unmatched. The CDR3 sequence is CASSSGTSIINEQFF. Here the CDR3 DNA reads TGTGCCAGCAGCTCCGGGACTAGCATTATCAATGAGCAGTTCTTC.

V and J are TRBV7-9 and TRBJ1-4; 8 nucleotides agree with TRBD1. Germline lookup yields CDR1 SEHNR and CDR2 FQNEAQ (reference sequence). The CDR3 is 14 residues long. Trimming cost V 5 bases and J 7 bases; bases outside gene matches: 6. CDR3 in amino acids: CASSVPGQAEKLFF. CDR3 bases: TGTGCCAGCAGCGTCCCGGGACAGGCTGAAAAACTGTTTTTT.

CDR3 sequence reads: CATSRDPGGRSNQPQHF. The CDR3 DNA is TGTGCCACCAGCAGAGATCCAGGGGGGAGAAGCAATCAGCCCCAGCATTTT. V is TRBV15 and J is TRBJ1-5; 7 bases align to TRBD1. This CDR3 contains 17 residues. Trimming took 0 bases from V and 1 from J; bases not matched to a gene: 6. Germline V gives CDR1 LNHNV, CDR2 YYDKDF (reference sequence).